This entry lists 25 T cell receptor beta chains sequenced from one sample in a study of shared clonotypes between healthy human individuals. Produced via immunoSEQ multiplex PCR; TCRdb's table is partial and in-frame only. The sample includes about 2,200,000 clones, 85% to 95% of them seen just once. Terminally differentiated effector memory CD45RA+ cells were left out of the naive CD8 fraction, which was CD45RO-negative and positively selected for CCR7. The sample taken for sequencing was naive CD8+ T cells from PBMCs. The receptors shown here come from a man younger than 30 in good health. Some clones in this sample may be carry-over from other donors' samples.

This clone was counted a single time. This specimen includes other DNA sequences encoding the same CDR3. J is TRBJ2-7 and V is TRBV9; D remains unclear. This CDR3 is built from 14 residues. Germline values: CDR1 SGDLS, CDR2 YYNGEE. V lost 0 bases, J lost 0 bases, and 7 bases lay in between. The CDR3 spells CASSVGQTSYEQYF. The CDR3 DNA is TGTGCCAGCAGCGTAGGGCAGACCTCCTACGAGCAGTACTTC.

The gene calls are TRBV7-9 and TRBJ2-1, with unresolved D. V was cut by 5 bases and J by 7 bases, with 15 bases left in between. This CDR3 contains 14 residues. The germline CDR1 and CDR2 sequences are SEHNR and FQNEAQ (reference sequence). The CDR3 spells CASSPPTTKNEQFF. In DNA form, the CDR3 reads TGTGCCAGCAGCCCTCCTACCACAAAGAATGAGCAGTTCTTC.

The rearrangement uses TRBV6-1 and TRBJ1-1; 9 bases match TRBD1. CDR3 length: 16 amino acids. The germline V gene encodes CDR1 MNHNS and CDR2 SASEGT. Trimming removed 2 bases from V and 6 bases from J; junction bases left unmatched: 10. CDR3: CASSESVWRTGAEAFF. CDR3 bases: TGTGCCAGCAGTGAATCAGTCTGGAGGACAGGGGCTGAAGCTTTCTTT.

The chain carries TRBV9 and TRBJ2-5; 7 bases are a match to TRBD2. The V gene's germline CDR1 is SGDLS and CDR2 YYNGEE. The CDR3 consists of 14 residues. J gave up 2 bases and V 1 base, and 2 bases lay outside the gene matches. CDR3 bases: TGTGCCAGCAGCGTAATGGGAGGGCAAGAGACCCAGTACTTC. It specifies CASSVMGGQETQYF.

J is TRBJ2-1 and V is TRBV7-9, with TRBD2 matching over 12 bases. Per the germline V gene, CDR1 is SEHNR and CDR2 is FQNEAQ (reference sequence). The CDR3 covers 14 residues. V shed 5 bases and J 9 bases; nucleotides not matched to a gene: 5. The CDR3 bases are TGTGCCAGCAGCCCCTGGACTAGCGGGGTTGAGCAGTTCTTC. It codes for CASSPWTSGVEQFF.

With regard to this clone: This CDR3 is also generated by other DNA sequences in the sample. The chain recombines TRBV27 with TRBJ1-5; the D gene is possibly TRBD1 (6 bases). The CDR3 loop spans 13 amino acids. CDR1 MNHEY and CDR2 SMNVEV come from the germline V gene (reference sequence). V lost 5 bases and J 7 bases, leaving 12 bases between the germline ends. CDR3 coding DNA: TGTGCCAGCAGTACAAGAGGGGGACAGCCCCAGCATTTT. Residues: CASSTRGGQPQHF.

The chain links TRBV18 to TRBJ2-1; D is possibly TRBD2 (6 bases). The germline CDR1 and CDR2 sequences are KGHSH and LQKENI. This CDR3 is built from 14 residues. The V gene lost 0 bases and the J gene lost 3 bases, with 6 bases spanning the gap. In DNA form, the CDR3 reads TGTGCCAGCTCACCACCGGGGGGCTACAATGAGCAGTTCTTC. Encoded protein: CASSPPGGYNEQFF.

This clone was recorded once. This CDR3 reads CASSFTLGERETQYF. CDR3 coding DNA: TGTGCCAGCAGTTTCACCCTGGGGGAACGGGAGACCCAGTACTTC. This chain uses TRBV28 with TRBJ2-5; D might be TRBD1 or TRBD2, each matching 5 bases. V shed 3 bases and J shed 5 bases, with 16 bases lying between them. This CDR3 comprises 15 residues. CDR1 MDHEN and CDR2 SYDVKM come from the germline V gene. Complete variable domain (other parts from reference TRBV28 and TRBJ2-5): DVKVTQSSRYLVKRTGEKVFLECVQDMDHENMFWYRQDPGLGLRLIYFSYDVKMKEKGDIPEGYSVSREKKERFSLILESASTNQTSMYLCASSFTLGERETQYFGPGTRLLVL.

The V and J genes are TRBV4-1 and TRBJ2-7; 10 nucleotides agree with TRBD1. Trimming cost V 7 bases and J 4 bases; bases outside gene matches: 10. Looked up from germline, CDR1 is MGHRA and CDR2 is YSYEKL. This CDR3 contains 15 residues. The CDR3 nucleotides are TGCGCCAGCACGACGGCCGGGACAGGGGAGTACGAGCAGTACTTC. This sequence encodes CASTTAGTGEYEQYF.

The J gene is TRBJ2-7, the V gene TRBV28; tentative D call: TRBD1 (6 bases). The germline V gene encodes CDR1 MDHEN and CDR2 SYDVKM. This CDR3 is built from 16 residues. V shed 3 bases and J shed 0 bases, with 15 bases lying between them. The CDR3 bases are TGTGCCAGCAGTTTGACATGGACAGTCATCTCCTACGAGCAGTACTTC. It translates to CASSLTWTVISYEQYF.

A word on this clone: Other DNA sequences in this specimen translate into the identical CDR3. CDR3 residues: CASSFGTGNGYTF. CDR3 in DNA: TGCGCCAGCAGCTTTGGGACAGGGAATGGCTACACCTTC. The chain employs TRBV5-1 and TRBJ1-2; TRBD1 matches at 9 bases. J was trimmed by 6 bases and V by 2 bases; bases with no gene match: 2. Germline CDR1 SGHRS, CDR2 YFSETQ. The CDR3 runs to 13 residues.

The chain carries TRBV5-6 and TRBJ1-3, with a tentative D call TRBD1 (5 bases). The germline CDR1 and CDR2 sequences are SGHDT and YYEEEE. The CDR3 covers 14 residues. V was cut by 2 bases and J by 0 bases, with 6 bases left in between. In nucleotides, the CDR3 is TGTGCCAGCAGCTTCACAGGCTCTGGAAACACCATATATTTT. Amino acids: CASSFTGSGNTIYF.

In this sample, this clone turned up once. The chain recombines TRBV6-1 with TRBJ2-6; 9 bases map to TRBD1. The CDR3 is 17 amino acids. Germline CDR1 is MNHNS and CDR2 is SASEGT. V shed 2 bases and J 4 bases; nucleotides not matched to a gene: 6. CDR3 bases: TGTGCCAGCAGTGAACGGACAGGGGTAATCGGGGCCAACGTCCTGACTTTC. It is translated as CASSERTGVIGANVLTF.

Here the CDR3 reads CASSQGRYTGELFF. CDR3 bases: TGCGCCAGCAGCCAAGGGAGGTACACCGGGGAGCTGTTTTTT. The V gene is TRBV4-3, the J gene TRBJ2-2; D might be TRBD2 (5 bases). Germline V gives CDR1 LGHNA, CDR2 YSLEER. This CDR3 is built from 14 residues. Trimming shortened V by 1 base and J by 3 bases, and 6 bases separated the two germline ends.

The chain joins TRBV6-4 to TRBJ2-5; 8 nucleotides match TRBD1. The CDR3 sequence is 16 residues long. Germline trimming cut 7 bases from V and 5 bases from J; bases unmatched to any gene: 15. The germline gives CDR1 MRHNA, CDR2 SNTAGT. The CDR3 DNA reads as TGTGCCAGCAACGGAGGGGCGGACAGGGCAGCGGAGACCCAGTACTTC. Protein: CASNGGADRAAETQYF.

The rearrangement joins TRBV7-9 to TRBJ2-1; 11 positions match TRBD2. V shed 5 bases, J shed 2 bases, and the junction held 5 bases outside the gene matches. The germline gives CDR1 SEHNR, CDR2 FQNEAQ (reference sequence). The CDR3 sequence is 16 residues long. The CDR3 here is CASSMPGLAAYNEQFF. The CDR3 DNA reads as TGTGCCAGCAGCATGCCGGGACTAGCGGCCTACAATGAGCAGTTCTTC.

This chain joins TRBV27 and TRBJ2-7; TRBD2 agrees at 10 bases. CDR3 length: 16 amino acids. Germline values: CDR1 MNHEY, CDR2 SMNVEV (reference sequence). With V trimmed by 5 bases and J by 3 bases, 10 bases remained unmatched. CDR3 in DNA: TGTGCCAGCAGTCCGTCCTGGACTAGCGGTTACTACGAGCAGTACTTC. It specifies CASSPSWTSGYYEQYF.

This clone was recorded only once. The CDR3 region is CASSPRGEFHEQYF. The CDR3 nucleotides are TGTGCCAGCAGTCCCCGTGGTGAGTTCCACGAGCAGTACTTC. J is TRBJ2-7 and V is TRBV28; D is unclear. This CDR3 has 14 residues. Per the germline V gene, CDR1 is MDHEN and CDR2 is SYDVKM. The V end lost 5 bases, the J end lost 5 bases, and 16 bases lay between the germline ends.

A note on this clone: The sample holds other DNA sequences that translate to the same CDR3. V is TRBV6-5 and J is TRBJ2-1; the match to TRBD2 covers 11 bases. The V gene end was trimmed by 6 bases and the J gene end by 3 bases; junction bases not matched to a gene: 4. This CDR3 region has 15 residues. The germline V gene has CDR1 MNHEY and CDR2 SVGAGI. CDR3 DNA: TGTGCCAGCAGCCCTACTAGCGGGGGCTACAATGAGCAGTTCTTC. Translation: CASSPTSGGYNEQFF.

The chain carries TRBV5-6 and TRBJ1-2, with D unresolved. CDR1 is SGHDT, CDR2 YYEEEE, per germline. V was pared by 0 bases and J by 1 base, with 10 bases between. This CDR3 region has 15 residues. The DNA for the CDR3 is TGTGCCAGCAGCTTGGGACGCAACGTTAACTATGGCTACACCTTC. Amino acids: CASSLGRNVNYGYTF.

This clone was detected once. The chain employs TRBV27 and TRBJ1-4; possible D gene TRBD1, 5 bases. The CDR3 has 13 residues. Germline V lookup: CDR1 MNHEY, CDR2 SMNVEV (reference sequence). V was cut by 7 bases and J by 7 bases, with 13 bases left in between. Written as DNA, the CDR3 is TGTGCCAGCAAGGGACTGTCGGGTGAAAAACTGTTTTTT. Translating gives CASKGLSGEKLFF.

This clone was counted once. This CDR3 is CASSPGTGAGNTIYF. The CDR3 DNA reads TGTGCCAGCAGCCCAGGGACAGGCGCTGGAAACACCATATATTTT. This chain links TRBV13 with TRBJ1-3; TRBD1 aligns across 8 bases. V was pared by 5 bases and J by 2 bases, with 5 bases of the junction left unmatched. Germline V gives CDR1 PRHDT, CDR2 FYEKMQ (reference sequence). The CDR3 is 15 residues long.

The rearrangement joins TRBV10-1 to TRBJ1-1, with no clear D. The CDR3 spans 13 residues. Per the germline V gene, CDR1 is WNHNN and CDR2 is SYGVQD (reference sequence). Trimming removed 0 bases at V and 9 bases at J, with 11 bases between. Here the CDR3 reads CASSESLWGQAFF. The CDR3 DNA is TGCGCCAGCAGTGAGTCACTGTGGGGTCAAGCTTTCTTT.

In the case of this clone: Other DNA sequences from this sample encode an identical CDR3 as well. The chain recombines TRBV5-4 with TRBJ2-1, with TRBD2 matching 8 bases. The CDR3 runs 15 residues. The ends lost 2 bases at V and 3 bases at J; junction bases unmatched: 4. Germline values: CDR1 SGHNT, CDR2 YYREEE (reference sequence). CDR3 DNA sequence: TGTGCCAGCAGCTTAAAGCGGGAGAGCTACAATGAGCAGTTCTTC. Translation gives CASSLKRESYNEQFF.

This chain connects TRBV7-3 to TRBJ2-7; no firm D call. CDR1 is SGHTA and CDR2 is FQGTGA in the germline V gene. This CDR3 comprises 13 residues. With 3 bases removed from V and 3 bases from J, the gap between germline ends came to 9 bases. The CDR3 DNA follows: TGTGCCAGCAGCTTCGGCAGTCACTACGAGCAGTACTTC. It codes for CASSFGSHYEQYF.